This TCR beta chain comes out of a study of T cells after somatic rescue of genetic block. The germline gives CDR1 SGHNT, CDR2 YENEEA. The CDR3 has 13 residues. V was cut by 1 base and J by 4 bases, with 7 bases left in between. Profiled with immunoSEQ multiplex PCR; TCRdb holds only in-frame clones, not every one. The sample lists about 120,000 clones; under 95% were seen once. The TCR comes from a woman between 18 and 30 years old. The chain employs TRBV11-3 and TRBJ1-2, with D unclear. The sample taken for sequencing was peripheral blood mononuclear cells (PBMCs). The CDR3 here is CASSLVNSYGYTF. CDR3 coding DNA: TGTGCCAGCAGCTTAGTAAACAGCTATGGCTACACCTTC.